The 27 T cell receptor beta chains listed next were all sequenced from one sample in a study of CD4 T cells in relation to SARS-CoV-2 and coronaviruses (dated by TCRdb to about 2021). These TCRs are of unknown antigen specificity. Libraries were prepared through the immunoSEQ multiplex PCR assay. In TCRdb, the immuneACCESS table is reduced to in-frame sequences with V and J assigned. These tables do not hold every clone; where another copy was compared, an unresolved V gene accounts for under half, and the others remain unexplained. This sample lists about 29,000 clones; about 70% were detected once. The ten largest make up about a sixth of the sample. CD4+ T cells from unexposed donors were collected before the COVID-19 pandemic (2011-2018). After approximately 11 days of culture, CD4+ T cells were isolated with the EasySep CD4+ T cell isolation kit. Material: CD4+ T cells from PBMCs, cultured in vitro. These receptors were obtained from a human donor in good health.

V is TRBV5-4 and J is TRBJ2-7; the D call may be TRBD1 or TRBD2 (5 bases each). The CDR3 totals 16 residues. In germline, CDR1 is SGHNT, CDR2 YYREEE (reference sequence). V lost 5 bases to trimming and J lost 5 bases, with 23 bases between them. The CDR3 spells CASRAYSGTAAHEQYF. Written as DNA, the CDR3 is TGTGCCAGCAGGGCATACTCCGGGACCGCCGCTCACGAGCAGTACTTC.

J is TRBJ1-2 and V is TRBV7-2; no clear D. V dropped 3 bases and J dropped 14 bases, with 16 bases sitting between them. The CDR3 spans 12 residues. Germline V gene data show CDR1 as SGHTA and CDR2 as FQGNSA. CDR3 protein: CASSFRDPLGTF. In nucleotides, the CDR3 is TGTGCCAGCAGCTTTAGAGACCCGTTAGGAACCTTC. Supplemented by reference TRBV7-2 and TRBJ1-2, the full variable domain reads GAGVSQSPSNKVTEKGKDVELRCDPISGHTALYWYRQSLGQGLEFLIYFQGNSAPDKSGLPSDRFSAERTGGSVSTLTIQRTQQEDSAVYLCASSFRDPLGTFGSGTRLTVV.

There are a few counts of this clone. The chain joins TRBV7-9 to TRBJ2-3, with 7 bases fitting TRBD1. Trimming removed 1 base from V and 5 bases from J; junction bases left unmatched: 0. This CDR3 is built from 13 residues. The germline gives CDR1 SEHNR, CDR2 FQNEAQ (reference sequence). CDR3 nucleotides: TGTGCCAGCAGCTTAGGGGACAGAGATACGCAGTATTTT. Encoded protein: CASSLGDRDTQYF. Full variable domain (rest looked up from reference TRBV7-9 and TRBJ2-3): DTGVSQNPRHKITKRGQNVTFRCDPISEHNRLYWYRQTLGQGPEFLTYFQNEAQLEKSRLLSDRFSAERPKGSFSTLEIQRTEQGDSAMYLCASSLGDRDTQYFGPGTRLTVL.

The V call is TRBV11-2, the J call TRBJ2-7, with 8 bases fitting TRBD1. V lost 5 bases to trimming and J lost 4 bases; unmatched junction nucleotides: 7. CDR3 length: 14 amino acids. Germline V CDR1 and CDR2: SGHAT, FQNNGV. The CDR3 protein is CASSASGGGYEQYF. The CDR3 bases are TGTGCCAGCAGCGCCTCAGGGGGCGGGTACGAGCAGTACTTC.

V is TRBV19 and J is TRBJ1-2; perhaps TRBD1 as D (6 bases). Deletions cut 3 bases from V and 3 bases from J, with 14 bases between. Germline CDR1 and CDR2: LNHDA and SQIVND (reference sequence). This CDR3 is 15 amino acids long. This chain's CDR3 is CASSMNRDIHYGYTF. The CDR3 DNA reads as TGTGCCAGTAGTATGAACCGGGACATCCACTATGGCTACACCTTC.

The V and J genes are TRBV9 and TRBJ2-5; 10 nucleotides line up with TRBD2. Trimming removed 4 bases from V and 5 bases from J; junction bases left unmatched: 14. The germline V gene has CDR1 SGDLS and CDR2 YYNGEE. The CDR3 is 17 residues long. As DNA, the CDR3 is TGTGCCAGCAGCCCCGGAGGTCAGCGGGGGGGCCTTGAGACCCAGTACTTC. Protein: CASSPGGQRGGLETQYF.

V and J are TRBV3-1 (or the pseudogene TRBV3-2) and TRBJ2-7; 8 positions match TRBD1. The germline V gene encodes CDR1 LGHDT and CDR2 YNNKEL (reference sequence). Unmatched junction bases numbered 5, after V lost 4 bases and J lost 3 bases. The CDR3 runs to 14 residues. CDR3 sequence reads: CASSPGTGNYEQYF. CDR3 DNA sequence: TGTGCCAGCAGCCCCGGGACAGGCAACTACGAGCAGTACTTC.

The chain's CDR3 is CAWSVIRATNEKLFF. The CDR3, as DNA: TGTGCCTGGAGTGTAATTCGTGCAACTAATGAAAAACTGTTTTTT. The gene calls are TRBV30 and TRBJ1-4; D is unresolved. CDR3 size: 15 residues. Trimming took 0 bases from V and 0 from J, leaving 8 bases between them. The germline CDR1 and CDR2 sequences are GTSNPN and SVGIG (reference sequence).

This rearrangement joins TRBV5-4 to TRBJ1-3; 7 bases match TRBD1. The germline V gene has CDR1 SGHNT and CDR2 YYREEE (reference sequence). CDR3 length: 17 residues. With V trimmed by 0 bases and J by 1 base, 7 bases remained unmatched. The CDR3 region has the DNA TGTGCCAGCAGCTTGGGTACAGGGGCCTATTCTGGAAACACCATATATTTT. Its protein is CASSLGTGAYSGNTIYF.

The CDR3 sequence: CASSQGTRVGGEQFF. CDR3 sequence (DNA): TGTGCCAGCAGCCAAGGGACTAGAGTCGGTGGGGAGCAGTTCTTC. This chain connects TRBV3-1 (or the pseudogene TRBV3-2) to TRBJ2-1, with 7 bases matching TRBD2. The CDR3 sequence is 15 residues long. From germline, CDR1 is LGHDT and CDR2 YNNKEL (reference sequence). J was trimmed by 10 bases and V by 1 base; bases with no gene match: 10.

This clone was counted only a few times. The V call is TRBV7-2, the J call TRBJ2-4, with D possibly being TRBD1 (5 bases). CDR3 length: 12 amino acids. The V end lost 5 bases, the J end lost 15 bases, and 17 bases lay between the germline ends. CDR1 is SGHTA and CDR2 is FQGNSA in the germline V gene. The DNA of the CDR3 is TGTGCCAGCAGCACAGACAGCGCCCGGGTGTACTTC. Protein sequence: CASSTDSARVYF. Filled out from reference TRBV7-2 and TRBJ2-4, the complete variable domain reads GAGVSQSPSNKVTEKGKDVELRCDPISGHTALYWYRQSLGQGLEFLIYFQGNSAPDKSGLPSDRFSAERTGGSVSTLTIQRTQQEDSAVYLCASSTDSARVYFGAGTRLSVL.

V gene TRBV9 combines with J gene TRBJ2-2; unclear D gene. Trimming stripped 3 bases from V and 2 bases from J, with 2 bases between. Germline CDR1 and CDR2: SGDLS and YYNGEE. CDR3 length: 12 amino acids. CDR3 region: CASSANTGELFF. CDR3 sequence (DNA): TGTGCCAGCAGCGCCAACACCGGGGAGCTGTTTTTT.

The chain is built from TRBV19 and TRBJ1-1; tentatively, D is TRBD1 (5 bases). From germline, CDR1 is LNHDA and CDR2 SQIVND (reference sequence). The CDR3 runs 16 residues. V was trimmed by 5 bases and J by 0 bases, leaving 16 bases between them. The chain's CDR3 is CASSSWTGAMNTEAFF. CDR3 DNA: TGTGCCAGTAGTTCCTGGACTGGGGCCATGAACACTGAAGCTTTCTTT.

This clone turned up a few times. The CDR3 DNA reads as TGTGCCAGCAGCTTAGAGGTTTCTAGCGGGGCAGATACGCAGTATTTT. This sequence encodes CASSLEVSSGADTQYF. The chain couples TRBV7-2 to TRBJ2-3; 9 bases map to TRBD2. J lost 4 bases, V lost 1 base, and 6 bases had no gene match. Germline lookup yields CDR1 SGHTA and CDR2 FQGNSA. The CDR3 consists of 16 residues.

This clone was detected only once. J is TRBJ1-2 and V is TRBV18, with TRBD1 matching 9 bases. Germline CDR1 KGHSH, CDR2 LQKENI. Trimming took 5 bases from V and 3 from J; bases not matched to a gene: 4. This CDR3 contains 14 residues. This chain's CDR3 is CASSAGTGYYGYTF. The CDR3, as DNA: TGTGCCAGCTCAGCAGGGACAGGGTACTATGGCTACACCTTC.

This clone was seen just once. The chain uses TRBV6-5 and TRBJ1-3, with D hard to call. Trimming took off 0 bases at V and 4 bases at J, with 4 bases between the two ends. Germline V CDR1 and CDR2: MNHEY, SVGAGI. The CDR3 spans 13 residues. DNA of the CDR3: TGTGCCAGCAGTTACTCCGAGGGAAACACCATATATTTT. Its translation: CASSYSEGNTIYF.

The V gene is TRBV12-5, the J gene TRBJ1-1, with 9 nucleotides matching TRBD1. Losses at the gene ends were 3 bases for V and 5 bases for J; bases not matched to a gene: 4. The CDR3 totals 14 residues. Germline CDR1 reads LGHNT; CDR2 reads FRNRAP. The CDR3 protein is CASGLGGTGTEAFF. Here the CDR3 DNA reads TGTGCTAGTGGTTTAGGGGGGACAGGGACTGAAGCTTTCTTT.

This sequence joins TRBV2 and TRBJ2-5, with D possibly being TRBD1 (6 bases). Germline assignment: CDR1 SNHLY and CDR2 FYNNEI. CDR3 length equals 15 residues. Trimming shortened V by 6 bases and J by 2 bases, and 16 bases separated the two germline ends. In nucleotides, the CDR3 is TGTGCCAGCAGCCCGGGGTGGGGGCTACAAGAGACCCAGTACTTC. Protein product: CASSPGWGLQETQYF.

The J gene is TRBJ2-1, the V gene TRBV4-1; no firm D call. V dropped 1 base and J dropped 12 bases, with 19 bases sitting between them. Per germline, CDR1 MGHRA and CDR2 YSYEKL. CDR3 length: 15 amino acids. The CDR3 DNA sequence: TGCGCCAGCAGCCAAGTAGTGATCGGCGTCCGTTGGCAGTTCTTC. This gives the protein CASSQVVIGVRWQFF.

DNA of the CDR3: TGTGCCAGCAGCCCCCGTACTAGCGGATCCAATGAGCAGTTCTTC. Translation gives CASSPRTSGSNEQFF. The rearrangement joins TRBV7-3 to TRBJ2-1; TRBD2 agrees at 8 bases. CDR1 and CDR2 from the germline V gene are SGHTA and FQGTGA. The length of the CDR3 is 15 residues. The trim removed 5 bases at V and 6 bases at J, leaving 9 bases unmatched.

The V gene is TRBV9, the J gene TRBJ1-1, with no clear D. This CDR3 is 14 amino acids long. Per germline, CDR1 SGDLS and CDR2 YYNGEE. Trimming left V 0 bases short and J 3 bases short, with 9 bases between. The DNA of the CDR3 is TGTGCCAGCAGCGTAGAACCTCGAGACACTGAAGCTTTCTTT. It encodes CASSVEPRDTEAFF.

The chain couples TRBV5-1 to TRBJ2-1; 8 nucleotides match TRBD1. Germline CDR1 is SGHRS and CDR2 is YFSETQ. The CDR3 length is 15 residues. V lost 4 bases and J lost 5; bases outside the gene matches: 8. The CDR3 DNA reads as TGCGCCAGCAGCGGAGGACAGGGCATCAACAATGAGCAGTTCTTC. The encoded protein is CASSGGQGINNEQFF.

This chain joins TRBV10-3 and TRBJ1-3, with 7 bases that match TRBD1. Trimming at V came to 0 bases and at J to 1 base, leaving 3 bases not matched to a gene. The CDR3 extends over 16 amino acids. CDR1 and CDR2 from the germline V gene are ENHRY and SYGVKD. In DNA, the CDR3 is TGTGCCATCAGTGAGTCGACAGGGCCTTCTGGAAACACCATATATTTT. The encoded protein is CAISESTGPSGNTIYF.

This rearrangement joins TRBV24-1 to TRBJ1-5; D is perhaps TRBD1 (5 bases). The CDR3 length is 14 residues. Germline V gene data show CDR1 as KGHDR and CDR2 as SFDVKD. Between the trimmed V and J ends, which lost 2 bases and 1 base, there was a span of 5 bases. This chain's CDR3 is CATSDWDSNQPQHF. CDR3 in DNA: TGTGCCACCAGTGATTGGGACAGCAATCAGCCCCAGCATTTT.

This sequence joins TRBV9 and TRBJ2-7; perhaps TRBD2 as D (6 bases). Germline CDR1 reads SGDLS; CDR2 reads YYNGEE. The CDR3 spans 13 residues. Trimming took off 3 bases at V and 0 bases at J, with 7 bases between the two ends. The CDR3 is CASSDGSSYEQYF. CDR3 sequence (DNA): TGTGCCAGCAGCGACGGGAGCTCCTACGAGCAGTACTTC.

V gene TRBV28 combines with J gene TRBJ2-7, with D tentatively TRBD2 (6 bases). CDR3 size: 13 residues. Deletions cut 10 bases from V and 1 base from J, with 14 bases between. CDR1 MDHEN and CDR2 SYDVKM come from the germline V gene. The CDR3 DNA reads as TGTGCCACCGGCCTAGCGCCTTCCTACGAGCAGTACTTC. It specifies CATGLAPSYEQYF.

The chain uses TRBV1 and TRBJ2-7; TRBD2, as called in the table, went unchecked against the DNA. TRBV1 constitutes a pseudogene. This CDR3 is 15 amino acids long. This chain's CDR3 is CTSSQTGLAGNEQYF. As DNA, the CDR3 is TGCACCAGCAGCCAGACCGGACTAGCGGGAAACGAGCAGTACTTC.